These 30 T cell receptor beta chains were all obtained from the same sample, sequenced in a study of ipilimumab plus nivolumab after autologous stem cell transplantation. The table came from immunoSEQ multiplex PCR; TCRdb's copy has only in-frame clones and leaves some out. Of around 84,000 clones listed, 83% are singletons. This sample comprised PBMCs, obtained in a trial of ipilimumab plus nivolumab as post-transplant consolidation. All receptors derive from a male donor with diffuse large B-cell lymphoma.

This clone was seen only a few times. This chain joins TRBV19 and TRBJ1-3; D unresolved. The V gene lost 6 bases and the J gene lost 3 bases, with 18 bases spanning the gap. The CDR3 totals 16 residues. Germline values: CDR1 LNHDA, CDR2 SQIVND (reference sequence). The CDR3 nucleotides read TGTGCCAGTAGGACCAAGGGAGAGATTCATGGAAACACCATATATTTT. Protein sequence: CASRTKGEIHGNTIYF.

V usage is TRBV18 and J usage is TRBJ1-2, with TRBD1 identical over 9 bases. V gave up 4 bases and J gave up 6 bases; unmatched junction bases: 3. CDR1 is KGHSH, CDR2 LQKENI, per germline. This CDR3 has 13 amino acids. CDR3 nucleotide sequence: TGTGCCAGCTCACTAGGACAGGGGCATGGCTACACCTTC. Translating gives CASSLGQGHGYTF.

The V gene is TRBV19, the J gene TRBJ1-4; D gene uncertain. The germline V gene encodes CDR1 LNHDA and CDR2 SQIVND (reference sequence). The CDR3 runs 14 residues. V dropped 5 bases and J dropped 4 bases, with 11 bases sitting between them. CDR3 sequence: CASSRTASNEKLFF. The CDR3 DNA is TGTGCCAGTAGTCGTACAGCGAGTAATGAAAAACTGTTTTTT. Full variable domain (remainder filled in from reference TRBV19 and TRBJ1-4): DGGITQSPKYLFRKEGQNVTLSCEQNLNHDAMYWYRQDPGQGLRLIYYSQIVNDFQKGDIAEGYSVSREKKESFPLTVTSAQKNPTAFYLCASSRTASNEKLFFGSGTQLSVL.

The CDR3 coding sequence is TGTGCCAGCACCCACGGGGGGCAAAAGAACACTGAAGCTTTCTTT. It translates to CASTHGGQKNTEAFF. The chain combines TRBV6-6 with TRBJ1-1; possible D gene TRBD1, 6 bases. Trimming cost V 7 bases and J 1 base, with 16 bases left between them. CDR1 is MNHNY, CDR2 SVGAGI, per germline (reference sequence). The CDR3 has 15 amino acids.

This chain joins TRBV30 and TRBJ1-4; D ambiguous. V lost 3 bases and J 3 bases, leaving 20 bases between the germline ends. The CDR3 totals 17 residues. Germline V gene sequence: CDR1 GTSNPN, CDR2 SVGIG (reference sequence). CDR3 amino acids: CAWSGFGVSVANEKLFF. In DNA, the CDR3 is TGTGCCTGGAGCGGGTTCGGGGTTTCGGTGGCTAATGAAAAACTGTTTTTT.

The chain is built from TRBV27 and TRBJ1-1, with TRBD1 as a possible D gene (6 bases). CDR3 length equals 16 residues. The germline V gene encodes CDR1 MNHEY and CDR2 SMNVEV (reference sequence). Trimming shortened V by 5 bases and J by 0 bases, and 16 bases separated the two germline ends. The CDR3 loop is CASSPNRARMNTEAFF. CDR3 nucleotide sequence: TGTGCCAGCAGTCCAAACAGGGCCCGAATGAACACTGAAGCTTTCTTT.

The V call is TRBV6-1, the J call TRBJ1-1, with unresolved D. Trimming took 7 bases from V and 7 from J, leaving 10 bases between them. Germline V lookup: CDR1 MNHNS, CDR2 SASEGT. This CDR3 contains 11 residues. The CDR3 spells CASMFGYEAFF. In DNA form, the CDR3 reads TGTGCCAGCATGTTTGGGTATGAAGCTTTCTTT.

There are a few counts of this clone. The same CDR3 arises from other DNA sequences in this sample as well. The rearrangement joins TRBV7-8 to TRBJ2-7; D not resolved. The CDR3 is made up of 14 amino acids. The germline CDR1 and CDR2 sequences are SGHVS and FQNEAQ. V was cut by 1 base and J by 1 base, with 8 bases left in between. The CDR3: CASSLEGRSYEQYF. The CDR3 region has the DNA TGTGCCAGCAGCTTAGAAGGCAGGTCCTACGAGCAGTACTTC.

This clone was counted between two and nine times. CDR3 sequence: CSVARSGGGEQYF. In DNA, the CDR3 is TGCAGCGTTGCTCGGTCCGGGGGAGGCGAGCAGTACTTC. This chain joins TRBV29-1 and TRBJ2-7; a possible D gene is TRBD2 (6 bases). This CDR3 is built from 13 residues. In germline, CDR1 is SQVTM, CDR2 ANQGSEA. V lost 4 bases, J lost 6 bases, and 16 bases lay in between.

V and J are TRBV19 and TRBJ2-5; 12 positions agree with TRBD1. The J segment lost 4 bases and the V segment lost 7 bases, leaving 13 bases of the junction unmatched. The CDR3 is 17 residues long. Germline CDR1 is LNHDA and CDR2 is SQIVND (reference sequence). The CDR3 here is CASTPHAGQGASETQYF. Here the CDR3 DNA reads TGTGCCAGTACCCCCCACGCGGGACAGGGGGCTTCAGAGACCCAGTACTTC.

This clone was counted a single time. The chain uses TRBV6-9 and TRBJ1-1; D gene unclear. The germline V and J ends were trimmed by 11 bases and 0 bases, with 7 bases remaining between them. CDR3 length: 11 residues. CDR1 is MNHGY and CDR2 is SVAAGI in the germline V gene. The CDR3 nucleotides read TGTGCCGGTCAACTGAACACTGAAGCTTTCTTT. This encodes CAGQLNTEAFF.

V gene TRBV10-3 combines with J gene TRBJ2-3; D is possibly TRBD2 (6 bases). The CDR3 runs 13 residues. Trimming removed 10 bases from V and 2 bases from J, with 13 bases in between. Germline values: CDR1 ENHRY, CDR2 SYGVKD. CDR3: CATGDLDTDTQYF. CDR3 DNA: TGTGCCACCGGGGACTTAGACACAGATACGCAGTATTTT.

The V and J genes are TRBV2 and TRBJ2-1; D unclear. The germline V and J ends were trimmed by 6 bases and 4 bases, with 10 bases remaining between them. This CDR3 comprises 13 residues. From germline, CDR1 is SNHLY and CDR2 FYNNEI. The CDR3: CASSPVGYNEQFF. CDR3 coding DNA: TGTGCCAGCAGCCCTGTAGGGTACAATGAGCAGTTCTTC.

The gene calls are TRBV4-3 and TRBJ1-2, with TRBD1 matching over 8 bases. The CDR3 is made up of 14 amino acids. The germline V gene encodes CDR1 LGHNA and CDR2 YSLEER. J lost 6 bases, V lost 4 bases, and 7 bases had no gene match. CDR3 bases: TGCGCCAGCAGCCGCACTTCAGGGGGCGATGGCTACACCTTC. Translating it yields CASSRTSGGDGYTF.

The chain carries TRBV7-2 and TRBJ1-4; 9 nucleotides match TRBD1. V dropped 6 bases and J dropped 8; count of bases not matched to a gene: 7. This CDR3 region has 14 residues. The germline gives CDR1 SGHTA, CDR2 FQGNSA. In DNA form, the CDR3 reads TGTGCCAGCAGTTCCGGGACAGGGAGAGAAAAACTGTTTTTT. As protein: CASSSGTGREKLFF. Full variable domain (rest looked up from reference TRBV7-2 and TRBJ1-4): GAGVSQSPSNKVTEKGKDVELRCDPISGHTALYWYRQSLGQGLEFLIYFQGNSAPDKSGLPSDRFSAERTGGSVSTLTIQRTQQEDSAVYLCASSSGTGREKLFFGSGTQLSVL.

CDR3 in DNA: TGTGCCAGCAGTTACTCGAGGACAGGGCTCCACGAGCAGTACTTC. This gives the protein CASSYSRTGLHEQYF. The chain is built from TRBV6-5 and TRBJ2-7; 8 positions match TRBD1. With V trimmed by 0 bases and J by 5 bases, 6 bases remained unmatched. CDR1 and CDR2 (germline): MNHEY, SVGAGI. The CDR3 is made up of 15 amino acids.

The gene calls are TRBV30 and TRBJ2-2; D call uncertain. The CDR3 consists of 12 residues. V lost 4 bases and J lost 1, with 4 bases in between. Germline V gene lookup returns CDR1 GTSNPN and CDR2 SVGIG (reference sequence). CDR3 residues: CAWKQNTGELFF. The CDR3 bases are TGTGCCTGGAAGCAGAACACCGGGGAGCTGTTTTTT.

CDR3 region: CASSVDRLAGWPGSSYNEQFF. The CDR3 coding sequence is TGTGCCAGCAGCGTAGACCGACTAGCGGGGTGGCCCGGGAGCTCCTACAATGAGCAGTTCTTC. The rearrangement links TRBV9 to TRBJ2-1, with 11 bases lining up with TRBD2. This CDR3 has 21 amino acids. CDR1 and CDR2 (germline): SGDLS, YYNGEE. V trimming: 0 bases; J trimming: 0 bases; junction bases outside the gene matches: 14.

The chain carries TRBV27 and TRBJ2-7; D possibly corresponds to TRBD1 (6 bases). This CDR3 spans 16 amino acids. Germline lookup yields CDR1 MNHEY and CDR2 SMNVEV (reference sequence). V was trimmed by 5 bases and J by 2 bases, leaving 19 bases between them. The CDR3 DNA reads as TGTGCCAGCAGTCCCCTCCCCCGGGACACTACCTACGAGCAGTACTTC. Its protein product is CASSPLPRDTTYEQYF.

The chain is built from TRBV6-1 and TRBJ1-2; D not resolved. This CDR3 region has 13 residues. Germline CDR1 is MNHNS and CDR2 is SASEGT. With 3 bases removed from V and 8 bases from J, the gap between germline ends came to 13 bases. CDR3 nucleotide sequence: TGTGCCAGCAGTGACCCACCGAGTGTCGGCTACACCTTC. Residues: CASSDPPSVGYTF.

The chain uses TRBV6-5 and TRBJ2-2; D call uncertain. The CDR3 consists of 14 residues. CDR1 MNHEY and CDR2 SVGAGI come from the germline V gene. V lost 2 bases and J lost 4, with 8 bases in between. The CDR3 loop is CASSYDSGTGELFF. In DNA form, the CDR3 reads TGTGCCAGCAGTTACGATTCGGGCACCGGGGAGCTGTTTTTT.

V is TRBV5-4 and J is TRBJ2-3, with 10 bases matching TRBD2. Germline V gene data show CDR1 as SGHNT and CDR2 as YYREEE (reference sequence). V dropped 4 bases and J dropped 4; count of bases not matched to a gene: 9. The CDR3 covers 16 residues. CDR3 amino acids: CASSEPSGGDSDTQYF. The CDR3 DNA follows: TGTGCCAGCAGCGAACCTAGCGGGGGTGACTCAGATACGCAGTATTTT.

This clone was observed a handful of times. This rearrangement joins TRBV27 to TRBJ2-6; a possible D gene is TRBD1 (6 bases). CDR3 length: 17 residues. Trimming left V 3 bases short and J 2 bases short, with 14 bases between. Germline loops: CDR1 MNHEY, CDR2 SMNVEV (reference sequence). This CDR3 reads CASSFNPQGAGANVLTF. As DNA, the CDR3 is TGTGCCAGCAGTTTCAACCCACAGGGCGCTGGGGCCAACGTCCTGACTTTC.

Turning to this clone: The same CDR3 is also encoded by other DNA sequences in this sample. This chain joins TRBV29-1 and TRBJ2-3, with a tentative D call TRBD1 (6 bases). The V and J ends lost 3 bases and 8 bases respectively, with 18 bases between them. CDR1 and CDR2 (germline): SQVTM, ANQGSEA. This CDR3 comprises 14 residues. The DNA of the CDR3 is TGCAGCGTTGATGAGGGGGTGGGGGTCGGTACGCAGTATTTT. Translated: CSVDEGVGVGTQYF.

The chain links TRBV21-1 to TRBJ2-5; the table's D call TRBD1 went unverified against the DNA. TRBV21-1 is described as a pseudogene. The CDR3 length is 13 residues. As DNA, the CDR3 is TGTGCCAGCAGCAAAGCTAAGGGGGAGACCCAGTACTTC. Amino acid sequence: CASSKAKGETQYF.

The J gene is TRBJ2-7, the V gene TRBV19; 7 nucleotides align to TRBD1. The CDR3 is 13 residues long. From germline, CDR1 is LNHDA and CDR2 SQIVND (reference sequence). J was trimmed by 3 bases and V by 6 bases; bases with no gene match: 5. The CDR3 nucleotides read TGTGCCAGTAGCCGGGACAGAGACTACGAGCAGTACTTC. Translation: CASSRDRDYEQYF.

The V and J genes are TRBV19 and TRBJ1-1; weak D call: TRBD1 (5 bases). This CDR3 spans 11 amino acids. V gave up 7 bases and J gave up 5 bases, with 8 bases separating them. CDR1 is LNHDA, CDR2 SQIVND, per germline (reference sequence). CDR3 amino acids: CASKGRTEAFF. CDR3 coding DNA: TGTGCCAGTAAGGGACGAACTGAAGCTTTCTTT.

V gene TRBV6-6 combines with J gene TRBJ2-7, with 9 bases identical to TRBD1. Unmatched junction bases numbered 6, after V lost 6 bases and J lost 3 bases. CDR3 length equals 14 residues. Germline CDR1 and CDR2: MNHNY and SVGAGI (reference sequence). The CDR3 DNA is TGTGCCAGCAGCACCGGGACAGGGCTCTACGAGCAGTACTTC. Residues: CASSTGTGLYEQYF.

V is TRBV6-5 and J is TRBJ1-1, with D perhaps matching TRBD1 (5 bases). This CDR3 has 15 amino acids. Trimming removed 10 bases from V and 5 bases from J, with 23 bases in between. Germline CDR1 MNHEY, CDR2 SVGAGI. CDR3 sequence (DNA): TGTGCCACCCTAAGAGAGGGCAGGGTATTAACTGAAGCTTTCTTT. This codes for CATLREGRVLTEAFF.

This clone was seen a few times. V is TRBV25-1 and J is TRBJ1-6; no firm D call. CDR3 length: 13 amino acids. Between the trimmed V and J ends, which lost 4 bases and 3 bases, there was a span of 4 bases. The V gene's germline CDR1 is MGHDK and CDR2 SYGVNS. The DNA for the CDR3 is TGTGCCAGCAGTGCCAGCTATAATTCACCCCTCCACTTT. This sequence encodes CASSASYNSPLHF.